This is a list of T cell receptor beta chains from one sample in a study of T cell repertoires in cytomegalovirus infection. A single record per CDR3 protein comes from TCRdb applying MiXCR to the reads. The data contain 200,000 to 300,000 distinct CDR3 sequences, around 6.6% of them seen just once; the ten biggest clones take up 6.5%. The sequencing sample was made of PBMCs. These receptors all stem from a human donor in good health (CMV status not recorded). Some clones in this sample may be carry-over from other donors' samples. CDR3s leave out the opening cysteine and the closing phenylalanine or tryptophan.

TRBV7-3	TRBJ2-3	ASSFGHRTDTQY
TRBV28	TRBJ1-2	ASSFDGYT
TRBV29-1	TRBJ2-2	SAVLGEFSGELF
TRBV20-1	TRBJ2-1	SARDPRTGQLNEQF
TRBV29-1	TRBJ1-1	SVDTGMNTEAF
TRBV7-9	TRBJ2-7	ASSPIGGRDHEQY
TRBV20-1	TRBJ1-5	SASLTGGPDQPQH
TRBV7-2	TRBJ1-5	ASSQDRVQPQH
TRBV30	TRBJ1-3	AWSAHTIY
TRBV2	TRBJ2-1	ASSAVSFYNEQF